This paragraph covers one T cell receptor (beta chain) sequence. This clone is a singleton in its sample. It has no known antigen specificity. No base quality information exists; no much larger clone differs at one position. This record comes from a study of shared clonotypes between healthy human individuals (dated by TCRdb to 2019 to 2021). Study-level background: The cohort included three men and a couple of women between 18 and 49 years of age. For each donor, CD4 naive and CD4 memory were each run on three plates, CD8 naive on two plates, and CD8 memory on one plate. The study deeply sequenced blood TCR repertoires of about 5 healthy adults to estimate repertoire size and the extent of clonotype sharing between individuals. Libraries were prepared and TCR repertoires were sequenced by different laboratories using diverse techniques, in order to increase sequencing depth and limit assay-specific biases. Leukapheresis yielded between about 0.85 and 10 billion PBMCs per donor.

Using the deep immunoSEQ assay, TCR CDR3 regions were amplified from genomic DNA by multiplex PCR. For each cell subset, the extracted genomic DNA was distributed evenly across all wells of several immunoSEQ 96-well plates, and each plate served as one replicate. For sorted subsets, each replicate PCR was loaded with about 0.2 ug genomic DNA, equivalent to 32,000 or so T cell genomes. Purified libraries were measured with a Qubit 3.0 fluorometer, size-checked on a Bioanalyzer 2100, and measured again with the KAPA Library Quantification kit. A separate single-read 150-cycle Illumina NextSeq 550 flow cell was used to sequence each immunoSEQ 96-well plate. The source study handled its data this way. The immunoSEQ output contained only junctional sequences without quality scores, so filtering could not match that applied to full-length reads. Sequences were annotated with PyIR, a Python wrapper for IgBLAST v1.9, and V/J genes and CDR3 were assigned using IMGT germline references. Reads were removed for weak V/J assignments (E-value above 1e-6), missing CDR3, stop codons, out-of-frame junctions, or ambiguous translated residues. V3J clonotypes were defined by identical inferred V gene, J gene, and CDR3 amino acid sequence. Percentage overlap between repertoires was computed as shared unique clonotypes divided by the size of the smaller repertoire. Three approaches were used to assess repertoire richness: RTK rarefaction, the Chao1 estimator, and Recon v2.1 estimates of unobserved clonotypes. Generation probabilities were computed with OLGA for all TCRbeta clonotypes obtained by the gDNA method from four donors. Imported from immuneACCESS, the table was reduced by TCRdb to in-frame sequences with V and J called. These copies leave out some clones; in studies compared against another copy, an unresolved V gene accounts for under half, and the cause of the remainder is not known. The DNA gave D and trimming, while V, J and clone size come from that table. This sample comprises around 330,000 clones, around 67% of them detected only once. Approximately 10% of the sample is held by the ten biggest clonotypes.

V ends up 1 base short and J 4 bases short, with an unmatched junction base count of 4. The germline V gene (reference sequence) yields SEHNR for CDR1 and FQNEAQ for CDR2. From the cysteine up to the phenylalanine, the CDR3 has a length of 16 residues. Only CDR3 DNA is held: 48 bases, read in frame from base 1. Healthy HIV-negative adults with no recently reported acute infections or vaccinations were included as donors. Only Caucasian adults living in Nashville, Tennessee, USA were represented among the donors. CD4+ T cells were enriched by magnetic negative selection; naive cells were then positively selected on CD45RA, and the negative fraction formed the memory subset. After blood collection by leukapheresis, PBMCs were isolated using Ficoll-Histopaque density gradient centrifugation and then cryopreserved in the vapor phase of liquid nitrogen. Analytical flow cytometry was used to check the purity and quantity of every magnetically sorted T cell population. Genomic DNA was isolated from each sorted fraction and quantified by UV absorbance on a Nanodrop 2000c.

Findings and caveats that apply to the study as a whole: Larger estimated clonotype richness was generally found for naive subsets than for memory subsets. About 5% of naive CD4, around 3.5% of naive CD8, around 2.3% of memory CD4, and more than 0.35% of memory CD8 clonotypes were shared across four donors. Because the study included a small number of donors, the genetic and exposure-history diversity represented was limited. Rarefaction of sorted-subset datasets indicated incomplete sequencing despite the large sequencing depth. Only blood was sampled, and tissue TCR repertoires likely differ from those in blood. Higher generation probabilities were observed for clonotypes shared by all four sorted-subset donors than for non-shared clonotypes. Based on pairwise subsampling, the degree of clonotype sharing among donors was expected to be affected by sequencing depth.

This sequence uses TRBV7-9 and TRBJ2-1, and TRBD2 matches 10 of the central bases. The specimen sequenced was memory CD4+ T cells sorted from blood. The sample's cell subset or site, from its label and the paper: CD45RA-negative fraction. This TCR was recovered from a young man in good health. The DNA reads as follows: TGTGCCAGCAGCTTAGAGAGACTAGCGGGTTACAATGAGCAGTTCTTC. Protein translation: CASSLERLAGYNEQFF.